These T cell receptor beta chains were read from a single sample in a study of blood T cell repertoires in COVID-19. Profiling relied on immunoSEQ multiplex PCR, and the TCRdb table lists in-frame clones only, not all of them. The sample lists 300,000 to 400,000 clones; 83% were seen once. The specimen was peripheral blood. The source of these receptors is a man aged 25-40 years with active or convalescent COVID-19. The CDR3 runs from the conserved cysteine through the conserved F or W. A D gene is named only where the DNA matches it firmly. Only part of the rows carry a size: once, few, many, or a class if the clone is expanded.

clone size	V gene	J gene	D gene	CDR3 protein	CDR3 DNA
few	TRBV9	TRBJ2-1	TRBD2	CASSVDRAGDDEQFF	TGTGCCAGCAGCGTAGATAGAGCGGGGGACGATGAGCAGTTCTTC
NA	TRBV28	TRBJ2-5	TRBD1	CASSTNDRGGTQYF	TGTGCCAGCAGTACCAACGACAGGGGGGGGACCCAGTACTTC
once	TRBV18	TRBJ1-2	NA	CASSPAVLANYGYTF	TGTGCCAGCTCACCGGCAGTACTAGCTAACTATGGCTACACCTTC
NA	TRBV7-8	TRBJ2-2	TRBD1	CASSLSGTGITGELFF	TGTGCCAGCAGCTTATCGGGGACAGGGATCACCGGGGAGCTGTTTTTT
few	TRBV3-1/TRBV3-2	TRBJ1-2	NA	CASSRGDRPRGDGYTF	TGTGCCAGCAGCCGGGGGGACCGACCTCGAGGAGATGGCTACACCTTC
NA	TRBV19	TRBJ2-6	NA	CASSPGGSGANVLTF	TGTGCCAGTAGTCCTGGGGGGTCTGGGGCCAACGTCCTGACTTTC
once	TRBV7-3	TRBJ2-1	TRBD2	CASSLSGGTHNEQFF	TGTGCCAGCAGCTTAAGCGGGGGTACCCACAATGAGCAGTTCTTC
NA	TRBV10-2	TRBJ1-1	NA	CASSGSGIEAFF	TGCGCCAGCAGCGGCTCCGGGATCGAAGCTTTCTTT
NA	TRBV19	TRBJ2-1	NA	CASSKQGASGHNEQFF	TGTGCCAGTAGTAAACAGGGAGCTAGCGGCCACAATGAGCAGTTCTTC
NA	TRBV3-1/TRBV3-2	TRBJ1-1	NA	CASSQLSNTEAFF	TGTGCCAGCAGCCAGCTATCGAACACTGAAGCTTTCTTT
NA	TRBV6-5	TRBJ2-3	NA	CASSYSQDLIPDTQYF	TGTGCCAGCAGTTACTCTCAGGACTTAATTCCAGATACGCAGTATTTT
NA	TRBV25-1	TRBJ2-1	TRBD2	CATSPGGSEQFF	TGTGCCACTAGCCCCGGGGGGAGTGAGCAGTTCTTC
NA	TRBV27	TRBJ2-7	NA	CASSLSSQGRAYEQYF	TGTGCCAGCAGTTTATCGAGTCAGGGGCGAGCCTACGAGCAGTACTTC
NA	TRBV2	TRBJ1-4	NA	CASTSGSTNEKLFF	TGTGCCAGCACGTCGGGGTCCACTAATGAAAAACTGTTTTTT
NA	TRBV3-1/TRBV3-2	TRBJ2-7	TRBD1	CASSLWDRSYEQYF	TGTGCCAGCAGCCTGTGGGACAGAAGTTACGAGCAGTACTTC
NA	TRBV11-3	TRBJ2-1	TRBD2	CASSFSRGVYNEQFF	TGTGCCAGCAGCTTCTCGCGGGGGGTCTACAATGAGCAGTTCTTC
NA	TRBV6-5	TRBJ1-2	TRBD1	CASSYSRTGSYGYTF	TGTGCCAGCAGTTATAGTAGGACAGGGAGTTATGGCTACACCTTC
once	TRBV12-5	TRBJ2-1	TRBD2	CASGLGLAGEGEQFF	TGTGCTAGTGGTTTGGGTCTAGCGGGAGAGGGTGAGCAGTTCTTC
NA	TRBV4-3	TRBJ2-7	NA	CASSQVKGEQYF	TGCGCCAGCAGCCAAGTTAAGGGGGAGCAGTACTTC
NA	TRBV7-3	TRBJ2-1	TRBD2	CASSRQGGLAGGNEQFF	TGTGCCAGCAGCCGCCAAGGGGGACTAGCGGGAGGGAATGAGCAGTTCTTC
NA	TRBV5-6	TRBJ2-7	NA	CASSPLAVSYEQYF	TGTGCCAGCAGCCCGTTGGCCGTCTCCTACGAGCAGTACTTC
NA	TRBV6-6	TRBJ2-1	NA	CASSPQGRNEQFF	TGTGCCAGCAGTCCACAGGGTAGGAATGAGCAGTTCTTC
NA	TRBV6-2/TRBV6-3	TRBJ1-1	NA	CASSFTGSNTEAFF	TGTGCCAGCAGTTTTACAGGGAGTAACACTGAAGCTTTCTTT
NA	TRBV20-1	TRBJ2-7	NA	CSASPGDEQYF	TGCAGTGCTAGTCCGGGGGACGAGCAGTACTTC
NA	TRBV7-8	TRBJ1-1	TRBD1	CASSDRTGRTEAFF	TGTGCCAGCAGCGACAGGACAGGGAGGACTGAAGCTTTCTTT
NA	TRBV29-1	TRBJ1-1	NA	CSVGGVLNTEAFF	TGCAGCGTTGGGGGGGTACTGAACACTGAAGCTTTCTTT
NA	TRBV6-2/TRBV6-3	TRBJ2-2	TRBD1	CASSDLGTGGPGELFF	TGTGCCAGCAGTGATCTCGGGACAGGGGGCCCCGGGGAGCTGTTTTTT
NA	TRBV6-5	TRBJ1-2	TRBD1	CASSPTGVEGGGYTF	TGTGCCAGCAGTCCTACAGGGGTAGAAGGTGGTGGCTACACCTTC
NA	TRBV12-3/TRBV12-4	TRBJ1-1	NA	CASSFLNTEAFF	TGTGCCAGCAGTTTCTTGAACACTGAAGCTTTCTTT
few	TRBV6-5	TRBJ2-7	NA	CASREEPGSRYEQYF	TGTGCCAGCAGAGAGGAACCCGGAAGTCGCTACGAGCAGTACTTC
few	TRBV27	TRBJ1-1	TRBD1	CASSLSLTGRGEAFF	TGTGCCAGCAGTTTAAGCCTGACAGGGCGGGGTGAAGCTTTCTTT
once	TRBV7-9	TRBJ1-6	NA	CASTSTRDTSYNSPLHF	TGTGCCAGCACCTCGACCAGGGATACCTCCTATAATTCACCCCTCCACTTT
NA	TRBV27	TRBJ1-5	NA	CASSLYSGSNQPQHF	TGTGCCAGCAGTTTATATTCAGGGAGCAATCAGCCCCAGCATTTT
NA	TRBV7-2	TRBJ1-4	NA	CASSPLSGSTNEKLFF	TGTGCCAGCAGCCCCCTGTCAGGATCAACTAATGAAAAACTGTTTTTT
few	TRBV2	TRBJ2-1	NA	CASSALVEQFF	TGTGCCAGCAGCGCCCTAGTCGAGCAGTTCTTC
NA	TRBV7-3	TRBJ2-3	NA	CASSLNAWADTQYF	TGTGCCAGCAGCTTAAATGCTTGGGCCGATACGCAGTATTTT
NA	TRBV6-6	TRBJ2-7	NA	CASSHRWQGQSEQYF	TGTGCCAGCAGCCACAGGTGGCAGGGTCAAAGCGAGCAGTACTTC
NA	TRBV4-3	TRBJ2-2	NA	CASSQDLRSPGELFF	TGCGCCAGCAGCCAAGATTTGAGGTCGCCCGGGGAGCTGTTTTTT